The subject of this entry is one T cell receptor (beta chain). The target antigen is unknown. This record comes from a study of blood T cells in healthy people across ages. General study results and limits: Long-lived and aged donors differed, with more naive CD4+ cells and higher diversity in the long-lived. Lack of knowledge of donor CMV status possibly confounded expanded clonotype changes.

V gave up 6 bases and J gave up 5 bases; unmatched junction bases: 9. CDR3 length: 16 residues. Per the germline V gene, CDR1 is MNHEY and CDR2 is SVGEGT. A sample-barcoded 5' primer and a J-beta primer mix were used in a second PCR of about 7 to 11 cycles. With 12 random nucleotides, a template-switch adaptor tagged each individual cDNA molecule. CDR3-containing paired-end reads numbered at least 2.5 million in each sample. Each CDR3 protein is one row after TCRdb ran MiXCR on the 5' RACE reads. The sample has hundreds of thousands of distinct CDR3 sequences; over 45% are singletons. The chain employs TRBV6-2 or TRBV6-3 and TRBJ2-5; TRBD2 matches 13 bases. Sequencing was done on a sample of blood. The receptor's source is a man aged 25-45 years in good health. The CDR3 nucleotides read TGTGCCAGCAGCCGGGGACTAGCGGGACGTAAGGAGACCCAGTACTTC. This gives the protein CASSRGLAGRKETQYF.